The 23 T cell receptor beta chains below come from one sample, sequenced in a study of T cells in Graves' hyperthyroidism and ophthalmopathy. What was amplified from RNA transcripts were TCR beta CDR3 regions. First-round RT-PCR targeting the TCR CDR3 was performed with the HTBI primer set. MiXCR, run by TCRdb on the multiplex PCR reads, gives a single entry per CDR3 protein. The profile shows some 720,000 distinct CDR3 sequences, 16% of them singletons. Material: blood. The source is a man between 18 and 29 years old with Graves' hyperthyroidism.

There are a few counts of this clonotype. The rearrangement uses TRBV5-1 and TRBJ1-3; no reliable D call. Germline V CDR1 and CDR2: SGHRS, YFSETQ. Trimming took off 4 bases at V and 1 base at J, with 24 bases between the two ends. This CDR3 region has 19 residues. The CDR3 DNA follows: TGCGCCAGCAGCCCCCTCGGTCTCGGGTCTTATGGGTCTGGAAACACCATATATTTT. It yields the protein CASSPLGLGSYGSGNTIYF.

This clonotype was detected ten times or more. The V call is TRBV28, the J call TRBJ2-3; D may match TRBD1 or TRBD2 (5 bases each). Trimming pared 3 bases from V and 2 bases from J, leaving 12 bases between. The CDR3 has 15 residues. Germline CDR1 MDHEN, CDR2 SYDVKM. CDR3 DNA: TGTGCCAGCAGTTTTGGGGGTGGCTTCACAGATACGCAGTATTTT. This encodes CASSFGGGFTDTQYF.

This clonotype has at least ten counts. This rearrangement joins TRBV2 to TRBJ2-3, with D possibly being TRBD1 (5 bases). This CDR3 spans 14 amino acids. Germline CDR1 is SNHLY and CDR2 is FYNNEI. Trimming took 6 bases from V and 5 from J, leaving 15 bases between them. The CDR3 spells CASSELSTGDTQYF. As DNA, the CDR3 is TGTGCCAGCAGCGAACTTTCAACAGGAGATACGCAGTATTTT.

This clonotype has only a few counts. The genes are TRBV24-1 and TRBJ2-3; D remains ambiguous. Trimming took off 1 base at V and 2 bases at J, with 6 bases between the two ends. The germline V gene encodes CDR1 KGHDR and CDR2 SFDVKD. The CDR3 covers 14 residues. This chain's CDR3 is CATSDFVSTDTQYF. Here the CDR3 DNA reads TGTGCCACCAGTGATTTCGTTTCCACAGATACGCAGTATTTT.

The chain has TRBV2 and TRBJ2-1; 14 nucleotides align to TRBD2. Per germline, CDR1 SNHLY and CDR2 FYNNEI. The CDR3 spans 16 residues. J lost 10 bases, V lost 3 bases, and 8 bases had no gene match. The chain's CDR3 is CASSDRLAGGPEEQFF. Here the CDR3 DNA reads TGTGCCAGCAGTGACAGACTAGCGGGAGGGCCGGAGGAGCAGTTCTTC.

This clonotype was observed a few times. J is TRBJ1-5 and V is TRBV12-5; D uncertain. The CDR3 loop spans 16 amino acids. From germline, CDR1 is LGHNT and CDR2 FRNRAP. Trimming stripped 0 bases from V and 3 bases from J, with 12 bases between. The CDR3 protein is CASGLVPPATNQPQHF. The CDR3 bases are TGTGCTAGTGGTTTGGTACCCCCAGCGACCAATCAGCCCCAGCATTTT. The full variable domain, in which reference TRBV12-5 and TRBJ1-5 provide the parts outside the CDR3, is DARVTQTPRHKVTEMGQEVTMRCQPILGHNTVFWYRQTMMQGLELLAYFRNRAPLDDSGMPKDRFSAEMPDATLATLKIQPSEPRDSAVYFCASGLVPPATNQPQHFGDGTRLSIL.

This clonotype turned up a few times. CDR3 region: CSAPSQFEAFF. The CDR3 DNA sequence: TGCAGTGCCCCGTCCCAATTTGAAGCTTTCTTT. The chain combines TRBV20-1 with TRBJ1-1; D unclear. The V and J ends lost 6 bases and 7 bases respectively, with 12 bases between them. In germline, CDR1 is DFQATT, CDR2 SNEGSKA (reference sequence). The CDR3 sequence is 11 residues long.

The V call is TRBV18, the J call TRBJ1-6; D gene ambiguous. CDR1 and CDR2 from the germline V gene are KGHSH and LQKENI. This CDR3 has 15 residues. V lost 1 base to trimming and J lost 8 bases, with 12 bases between them. In DNA form, the CDR3 reads TGTGCCAGCTCACCACGAATGGAGTTAGATTCACCCCTCCACTTT. It specifies CASSPRMELDSPLHF.

The chain recombines TRBV29-1 with TRBJ2-3; possibly TRBD2 for D (5 bases). V was shortened by 3 bases and J by 0 bases, with 10 bases between the two germline ends. From germline, CDR1 is SQVTM and CDR2 ANQGSEA. The CDR3 contains 14 residues. CDR3 nucleotides: TGCAGCGTTGACGGCGGGCCTAGCACAGATACGCAGTATTTT. Translated, it gives CSVDGGPSTDTQYF.

The table lists this clonotype with a few counts. The rearrangement joins TRBV27 to TRBJ2-1; D possibly corresponds to TRBD2 (7 bases). This CDR3 contains 15 residues. V was trimmed by 2 bases and J by 7 bases, leaving 15 bases between them. Germline V gene sequence: CDR1 MNHEY, CDR2 SMNVEV (reference sequence). The CDR3 nucleotides read TGTGCCAGCAGTTTAGCGGGGGCGGTAGTGAATGAGCAGTTCTTC. This gives the protein CASSLAGAVVNEQFF.

This clonotype was detected many times. The CDR3 region is CASSVGSSNQPQHF. The CDR3 DNA reads TGTGCCAGCAGCGTAGGAAGTAGCAATCAGCCCCAGCATTTT. The rearrangement joins TRBV9 to TRBJ1-5; no clear D. Germline lookup yields CDR1 SGDLS and CDR2 YYNGEE. The germline V and J ends were trimmed by 0 bases and 0 bases, with 4 bases remaining between them. The length of the CDR3 is 14 residues.

This clonotype has a handful of counts. This chain joins TRBV29-1 and TRBJ2-1; D tentatively reads TRBD1 or TRBD2 (5 bases each). Trimming took 1 base from V and 9 from J, leaving 19 bases between them. Germline values: CDR1 SQVTM, CDR2 ANQGSEA. The CDR3 is 15 residues long. CDR3 sequence: CSVEVPVRGVSEQFF. In DNA, the CDR3 is TGCAGCGTTGAAGTCCCCGTGAGAGGGGTGAGTGAGCAGTTCTTC.

This chain joins TRBV6-1 and TRBJ1-3; 7 bases map to TRBD1. V gave up 7 bases and J gave up 1 base; unmatched junction bases: 10. In germline, CDR1 is MNHNS, CDR2 SASEGT. The CDR3 is 16 residues long. The CDR3 is CASTPGAQGSGNTIYF. CDR3 sequence (DNA): TGTGCCAGCACGCCAGGGGCACAGGGGTCTGGAAACACCATATATTTT.

This clonotype was seen ten or more times. The V call is TRBV27, the J call TRBJ2-1; TRBD2 aligns across 7 bases. The germline V gene has CDR1 MNHEY and CDR2 SMNVEV (reference sequence). The ends lost 1 base at V and 9 bases at J; junction bases unmatched: 12. The CDR3 runs to 16 residues. Written as DNA, the CDR3 is TGTGCCAGCAGTTTATATGGCGGGAGAGGGGTTGGTGAGCAGTTCTTC. It is translated as CASSLYGGRGVGEQFF.

This clonotype was detected many times. This sequence joins TRBV9 and TRBJ1-1, with unresolved D. The germline CDR1 and CDR2 sequences are SGDLS and YYNGEE. CDR3 length: 14 residues. V gave up 4 bases and J gave up 0 bases, with 10 bases separating them. The CDR3 coding sequence is TGTGCCAGCAGCCCCGACCGTATGAACACTGAAGCTTTCTTT. Its protein is CASSPDRMNTEAFF.

Many counts were recorded for this clonotype. The V gene is TRBV5-1, the J gene TRBJ1-1, with 7 positions matching TRBD1. This CDR3 spans 14 amino acids. The germline V gene encodes CDR1 SGHRS and CDR2 YFSETQ. Germline trimming cut 5 bases from V and 1 base from J; bases unmatched to any gene: 5. CDR3: CASRSQGGNTEAFF. The CDR3 DNA is TGCGCCAGCAGATCTCAGGGGGGGAACACTGAAGCTTTCTTT. Based on the CDR3 plus reference TRBV5-1 and TRBJ1-1, the full variable domain is KAGVTQTPRYLIKTRGQQVTLSCSPISGHRSVSWYQQTPGQGLQFLFEYFSETQRNKGNFPGRFSGRQFSNSRSEMNVSTLELGDSALYLCASRSQGGNTEAFFGQGTRLTVV.

The V call is TRBV19, the J call TRBJ2-6; the match to TRBD2 covers 8 bases. This CDR3 contains 17 residues. CDR1 and CDR2 from the germline V gene are LNHDA and SQIVND (reference sequence). Trimming removed 4 bases from V and 0 bases from J; junction bases left unmatched: 5. The CDR3 region is CASSSVSGASGANVLTF. DNA for the CDR3: TGTGCCAGTAGTAGCGTTAGCGGGGCCTCTGGGGCCAACGTCCTGACTTTC.

A note on this clonotype: A much larger clone is a single base away; this may be a read error. The conserved phenylalanine or tryptophan is not found at the CDR3 terminus, so this likely reflects a read error. The V gene is TRBV20-1, the J gene TRBJ1-1; 7 nucleotides match TRBD1. Germline loops: CDR1 DFQATT, CDR2 SNEGSKA (reference sequence). The CDR3 length is 13 residues. CDR3 sequence: CRPPGQDGTEAFL. The CDR3 DNA reads as TGCAGGCCCCCCGGACAGGACGGCACTGAAGCTTTCCTT.

This clonotype appeared many times. Its ends do not fully match the called genes, so a read error is possible. The chain employs TRBV27 and TRBJ2-1, with 14 positions matching TRBD2. There are 12 residues in the CDR3. Germline V CDR1 and CDR2: MNHEY, SMNVEV (reference sequence). The CDR3 is CARTSGRNEQFF. DNA for the CDR3: TGCGCCCGGACTAGCGGGAGGAATGAGCAGTTCTTC.

There are many counts of this clonotype. V usage is TRBV9 and J usage is TRBJ2-1; 10 nucleotides align to TRBD1. From germline, CDR1 is SGDLS and CDR2 YYNGEE. The V segment lost 2 bases and the J segment 3 bases; nucleotides outside the gene matches: 2. CDR3 length: 15 amino acids. CDR3: CASSVGQGIYNEQFF. The CDR3 nucleotides are TGTGCCAGCAGCGTGGGACAGGGGATCTACAATGAGCAGTTCTTC.

This clonotype was observed at least ten times. V and J are TRBV6-2 or TRBV6-3 and TRBJ2-7, with D possibly matching TRBD2 (6 bases). Germline values: CDR1 MNHEY, CDR2 SVGEGT. The CDR3 is made up of 14 amino acids. Deletions cut 1 base from V and 2 bases from J, with 9 bases between. CDR3 nucleotides: TGTGCCAGCAGTTACTTCGGCGGGACCTACGAGCAGTACTTC. It encodes CASSYFGGTYEQYF.

This clonotype was detected ten times or more. The V call is TRBV12-3 or TRBV12-4, the J call TRBJ2-7; D unclear. CDR3 size: 14 residues. V was pared by 2 bases and J by 2 bases, with 10 bases between. CDR3 region: CASSLSQAAYEQYF. The CDR3 DNA sequence: TGTGCCAGCAGTTTAAGTCAGGCCGCCTACGAGCAGTACTTC.

There are many counts of this clonotype. V is TRBV12-3 or TRBV12-4 and J is TRBJ2-3; D gene ambiguous. The CDR3 runs to 17 residues. V lost 3 bases and J lost 0, with 16 bases in between. The CDR3 region has the DNA TGTGCCAGCAGTTTTCGCACAGTGTCCTCTAGCACAGATACGCAGTATTTT. Translation gives CASSFRTVSSSTDTQYF.